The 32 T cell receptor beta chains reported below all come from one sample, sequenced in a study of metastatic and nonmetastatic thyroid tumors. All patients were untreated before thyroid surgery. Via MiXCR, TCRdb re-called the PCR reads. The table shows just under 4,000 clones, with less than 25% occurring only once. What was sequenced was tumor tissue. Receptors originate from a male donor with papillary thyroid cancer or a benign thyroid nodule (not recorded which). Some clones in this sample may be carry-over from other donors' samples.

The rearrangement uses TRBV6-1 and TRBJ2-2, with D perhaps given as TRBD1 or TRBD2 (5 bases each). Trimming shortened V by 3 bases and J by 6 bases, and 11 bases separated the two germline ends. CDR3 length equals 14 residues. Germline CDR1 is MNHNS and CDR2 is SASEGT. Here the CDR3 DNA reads TGTGCCAGCAGTGAGACAGCGAGGGCCGGGGAGCTGTTTTTT. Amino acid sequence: CASSETARAGELFF.

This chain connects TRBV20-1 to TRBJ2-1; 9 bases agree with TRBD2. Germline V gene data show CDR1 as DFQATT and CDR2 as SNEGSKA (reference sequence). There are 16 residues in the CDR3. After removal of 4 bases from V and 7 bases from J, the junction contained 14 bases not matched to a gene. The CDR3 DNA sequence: TGCAGTGCTACGGCTCCGGGACTAGCCGCCGGGAATGAGCAGTTCTTC. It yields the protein CSATAPGLAAGNEQFF.

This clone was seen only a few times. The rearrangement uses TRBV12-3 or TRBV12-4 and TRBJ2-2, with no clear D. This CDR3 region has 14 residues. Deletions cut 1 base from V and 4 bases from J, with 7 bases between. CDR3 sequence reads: CASSLGPLTGELFF. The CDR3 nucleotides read TGTGCCAGCAGTTTAGGACCTCTCACCGGGGAGCTGTTTTTT.

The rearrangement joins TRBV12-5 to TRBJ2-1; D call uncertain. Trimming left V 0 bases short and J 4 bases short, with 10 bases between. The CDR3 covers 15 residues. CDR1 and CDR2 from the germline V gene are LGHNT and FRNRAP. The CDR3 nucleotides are TGTGCTAGTGGTTTGGTACCAGGCCAGTACAATGAGCAGTTCTTC. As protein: CASGLVPGQYNEQFF.

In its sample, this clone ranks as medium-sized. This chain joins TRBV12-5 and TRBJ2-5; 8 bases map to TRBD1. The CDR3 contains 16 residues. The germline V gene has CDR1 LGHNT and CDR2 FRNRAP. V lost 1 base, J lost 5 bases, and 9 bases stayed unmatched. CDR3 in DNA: TGTGCTAGTGGTTTGGCCGGGACAGGTTTGTCGGAGACCCAGTACTTC. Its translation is CASGLAGTGLSETQYF. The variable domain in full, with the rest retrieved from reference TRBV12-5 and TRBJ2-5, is DARVTQTPRHKVTEMGQEVTMRCQPILGHNTVFWYRQTMMQGLELLAYFRNRAPLDDSGMPKDRFSAEMPDATLATLKIQPSEPRDSAVYFCASGLAGTGLSETQYFGPGTRLLVL.

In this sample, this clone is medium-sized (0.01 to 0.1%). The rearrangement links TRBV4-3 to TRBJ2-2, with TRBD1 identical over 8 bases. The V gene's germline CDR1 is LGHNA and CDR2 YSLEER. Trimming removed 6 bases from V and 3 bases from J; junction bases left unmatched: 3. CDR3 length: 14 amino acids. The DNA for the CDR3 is TGCGCCAGCAGAAGGACAGGGTACACCGGGGAGCTGTTTTTT. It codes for CASRRTGYTGELFF.

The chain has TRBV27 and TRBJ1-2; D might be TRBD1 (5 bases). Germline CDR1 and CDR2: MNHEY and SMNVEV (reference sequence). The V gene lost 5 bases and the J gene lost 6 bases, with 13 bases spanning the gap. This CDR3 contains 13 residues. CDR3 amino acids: CASSATAIHGYTF. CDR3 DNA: TGTGCCAGCAGTGCGACAGCGATTCATGGCTACACCTTC.

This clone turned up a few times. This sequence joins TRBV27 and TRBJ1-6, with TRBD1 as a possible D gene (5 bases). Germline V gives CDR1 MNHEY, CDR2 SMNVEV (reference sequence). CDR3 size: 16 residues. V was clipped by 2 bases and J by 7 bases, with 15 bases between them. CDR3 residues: CASSLRMGGENSPLHF. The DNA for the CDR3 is TGTGCCAGCAGTTTAAGGATGGGGGGTGAAAATTCACCCCTCCACTTT.

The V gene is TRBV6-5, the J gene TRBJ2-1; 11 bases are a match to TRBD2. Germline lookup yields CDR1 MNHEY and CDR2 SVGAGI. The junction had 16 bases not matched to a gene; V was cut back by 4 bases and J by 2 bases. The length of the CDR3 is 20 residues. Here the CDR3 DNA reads TGTGCCAGCAGTTGGGGACTAGCGGCCGCCGGCACCGGCCCCTACAATGAGCAGTTCTTC. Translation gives CASSWGLAAAGTGPYNEQFF.

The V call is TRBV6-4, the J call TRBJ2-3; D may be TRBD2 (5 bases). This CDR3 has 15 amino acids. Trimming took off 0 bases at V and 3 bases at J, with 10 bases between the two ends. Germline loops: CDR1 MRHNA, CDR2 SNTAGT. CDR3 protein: CASSDSGRATDTQYF. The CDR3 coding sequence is TGTGCCAGCAGTGACTCTGGGCGGGCGACAGATACGCAGTATTTT.

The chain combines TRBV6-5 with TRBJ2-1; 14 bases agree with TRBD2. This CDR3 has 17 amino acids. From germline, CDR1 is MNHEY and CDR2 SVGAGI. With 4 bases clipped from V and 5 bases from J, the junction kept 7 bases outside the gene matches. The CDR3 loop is CASSSLATSGGDNEQFF. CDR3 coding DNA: TGTGCCAGCAGTTCACTCGCGACTAGCGGGGGGGACAATGAGCAGTTCTTC.

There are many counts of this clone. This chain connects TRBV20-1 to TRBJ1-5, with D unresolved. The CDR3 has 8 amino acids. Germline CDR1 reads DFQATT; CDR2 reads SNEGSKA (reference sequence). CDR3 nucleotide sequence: TGCCCAAATCAGCCCCAGCATTTT. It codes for CPNQPQHF.

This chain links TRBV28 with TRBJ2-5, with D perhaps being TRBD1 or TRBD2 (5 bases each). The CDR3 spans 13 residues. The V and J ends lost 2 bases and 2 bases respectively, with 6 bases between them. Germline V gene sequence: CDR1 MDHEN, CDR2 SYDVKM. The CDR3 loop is CASSLEGQETQYF. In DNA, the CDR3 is TGTGCCAGCAGTTTAGAGGGGCAAGAGACCCAGTACTTC.

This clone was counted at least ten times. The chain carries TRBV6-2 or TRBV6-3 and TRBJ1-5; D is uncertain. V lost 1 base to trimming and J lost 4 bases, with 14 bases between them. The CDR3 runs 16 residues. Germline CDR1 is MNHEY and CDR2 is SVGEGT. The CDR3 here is CASSYWAGRYNQPQHF. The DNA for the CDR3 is TGTGCCAGCAGTTACTGGGCGGGGAGGTATAATCAGCCCCAGCATTTT.

The CDR3 reads CASSLTGGNSPLHF. The CDR3 nucleotides are TGTGCCAGCAGCTTAACGGGAGGGAATTCACCCCTCCACTTT. This rearrangement joins TRBV11-2 to TRBJ1-6; the D is unclear. The CDR3 has 14 amino acids. Germline V gene data show CDR1 as SGHAT and CDR2 as FQNNGV. V was trimmed by 2 bases and J by 7 bases, leaving 9 bases between them.

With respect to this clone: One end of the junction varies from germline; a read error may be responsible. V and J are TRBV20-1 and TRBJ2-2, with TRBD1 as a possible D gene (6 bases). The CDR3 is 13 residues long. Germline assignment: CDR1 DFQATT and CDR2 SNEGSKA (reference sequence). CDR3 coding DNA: TGCAGTGCTGACAGGAGAGAAACCGGGGAGCTGCTTTTT. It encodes CSADRRETGELLF.

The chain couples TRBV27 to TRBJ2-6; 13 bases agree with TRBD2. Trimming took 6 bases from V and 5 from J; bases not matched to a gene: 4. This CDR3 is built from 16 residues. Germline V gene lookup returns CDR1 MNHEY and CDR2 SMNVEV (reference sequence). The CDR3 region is CASSTGTSGRANVLTF. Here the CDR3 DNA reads TGTGCCAGCAGCACGGGGACTAGCGGGAGGGCCAACGTCCTGACTTTC. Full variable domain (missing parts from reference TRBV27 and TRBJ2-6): EAQVTQNPRYLITVTGKKLTVTCSQNMNHEYMSWYRQDPGLGLRQIYYSMNVEVTDKGDVPEGYKVSRKEKRNFPLILESPSPNQTSLYFCASSTGTSGRANVLTFGAGSRLTVL.

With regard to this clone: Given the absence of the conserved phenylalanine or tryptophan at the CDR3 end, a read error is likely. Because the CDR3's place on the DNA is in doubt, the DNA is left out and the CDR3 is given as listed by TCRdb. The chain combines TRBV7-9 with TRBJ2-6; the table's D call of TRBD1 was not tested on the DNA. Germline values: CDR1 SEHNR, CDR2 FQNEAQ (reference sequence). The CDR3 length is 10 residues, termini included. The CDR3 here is CASSSLVGAS.

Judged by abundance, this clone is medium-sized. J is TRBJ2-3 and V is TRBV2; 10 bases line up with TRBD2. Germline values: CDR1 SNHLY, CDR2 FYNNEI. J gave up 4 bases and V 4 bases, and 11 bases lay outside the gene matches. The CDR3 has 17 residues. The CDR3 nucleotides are TGTGCCAGCAGTGCGGGGGGACTAGCGATCGGGGCAGATACGCAGTATTTT. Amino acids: CASSAGGLAIGADTQYF.

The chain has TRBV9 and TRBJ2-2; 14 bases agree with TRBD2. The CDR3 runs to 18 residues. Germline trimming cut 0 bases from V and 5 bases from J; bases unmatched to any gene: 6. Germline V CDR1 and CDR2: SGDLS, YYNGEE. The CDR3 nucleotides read TGTGCCAGCAGCGTAGAGGGGACTAGCGGGAGTTTGACCGGGGAGCTGTTTTTT. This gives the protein CASSVEGTSGSLTGELFF.

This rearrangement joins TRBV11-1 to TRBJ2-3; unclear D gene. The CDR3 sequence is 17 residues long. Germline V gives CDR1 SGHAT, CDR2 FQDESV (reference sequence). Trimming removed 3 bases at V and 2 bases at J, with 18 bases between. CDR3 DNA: TGTGCCAGCAGCTTGGGCGACTGGCGGTACCCCACAGATACGCAGTATTTT. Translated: CASSLGDWRYPTDTQYF.

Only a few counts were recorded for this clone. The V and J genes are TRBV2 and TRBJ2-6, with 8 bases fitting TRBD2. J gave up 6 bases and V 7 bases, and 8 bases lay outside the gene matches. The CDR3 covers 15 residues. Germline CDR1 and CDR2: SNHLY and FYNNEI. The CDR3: CASTPTGGEANVLTF. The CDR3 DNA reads TGTGCCAGCACCCCCACGGGGGGGGAGGCCAACGTCCTGACTTTC.

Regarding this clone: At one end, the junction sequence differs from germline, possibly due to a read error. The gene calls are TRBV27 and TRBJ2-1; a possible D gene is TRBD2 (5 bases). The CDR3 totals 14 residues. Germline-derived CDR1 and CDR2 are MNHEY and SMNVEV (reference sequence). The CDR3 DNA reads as TGTGCCACCAGTTTGTTAGAGGGAACCAATGAGCAGTTCTTC. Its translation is CATSLLEGTNEQFF.

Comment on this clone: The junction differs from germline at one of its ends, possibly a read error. Here the CDR3 reads CVSGLGTGGTGELFF. CDR3 DNA sequence: TGCGTCAGCGGCCTAGGGACAGGGGGGACCGGGGAGCTGTTTTTT. The chain carries TRBV5-1 and TRBJ2-2; 11 bases are shared with TRBD1. CDR3 size: 15 residues. CDR1 and CDR2 from the germline V gene are SGHRS and YFSETQ. The variable domain in full, completed from reference TRBV5-1 and TRBJ2-2, reads KAGVTQTPRYLIKTRGQQVTLSCSPISGHRSVSWYQQTPGQGLQFLFEYFSETQRNKGNFPGRFSGRQFSNSRSEMNVSTLELGDSALYLCVSGLGTGGTGELFFGEGSRLTVL.

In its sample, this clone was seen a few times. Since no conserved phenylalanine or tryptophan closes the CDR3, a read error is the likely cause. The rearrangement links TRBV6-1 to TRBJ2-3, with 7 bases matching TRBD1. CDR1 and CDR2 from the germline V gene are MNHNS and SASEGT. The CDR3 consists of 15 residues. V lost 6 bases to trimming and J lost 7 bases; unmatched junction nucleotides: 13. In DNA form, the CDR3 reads TGTGCCAGCAGCTTGACAGGGACCACCGCATATACGCAGTATTCT. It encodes CASSLTGTTAYTQYS.

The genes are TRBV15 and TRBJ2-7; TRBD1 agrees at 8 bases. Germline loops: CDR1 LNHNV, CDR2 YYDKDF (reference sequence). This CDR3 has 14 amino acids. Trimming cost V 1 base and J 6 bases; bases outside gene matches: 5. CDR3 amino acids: CATSRAGGSGEQYF. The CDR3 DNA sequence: TGTGCCACCAGCAGAGCAGGGGGCTCAGGCGAGCAGTACTTC.

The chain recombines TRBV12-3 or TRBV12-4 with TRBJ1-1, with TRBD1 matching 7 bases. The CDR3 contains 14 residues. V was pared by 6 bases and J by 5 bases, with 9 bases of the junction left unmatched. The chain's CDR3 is CASRSNRGATEAFF. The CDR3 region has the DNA TGTGCCAGCAGGTCTAACAGGGGCGCGACTGAAGCTTTCTTT.

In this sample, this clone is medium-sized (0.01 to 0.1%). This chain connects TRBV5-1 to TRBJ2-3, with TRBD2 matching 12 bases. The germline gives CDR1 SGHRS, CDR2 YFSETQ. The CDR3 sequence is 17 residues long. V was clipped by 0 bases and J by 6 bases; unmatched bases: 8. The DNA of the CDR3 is TGCGCCAGCAGCTTGGGGCCTAGCGGGAGGGCCATGGATACGCAGTATTTT. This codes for CASSLGPSGRAMDTQYF.

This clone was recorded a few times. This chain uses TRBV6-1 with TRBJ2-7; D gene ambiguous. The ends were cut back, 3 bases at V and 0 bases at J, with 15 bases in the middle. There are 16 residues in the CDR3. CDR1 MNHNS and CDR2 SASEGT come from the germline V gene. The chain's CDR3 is CASSDFPGSSSYEQYF. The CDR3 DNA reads TGTGCCAGCAGTGACTTTCCCGGTTCCAGCTCCTACGAGCAGTACTTC.

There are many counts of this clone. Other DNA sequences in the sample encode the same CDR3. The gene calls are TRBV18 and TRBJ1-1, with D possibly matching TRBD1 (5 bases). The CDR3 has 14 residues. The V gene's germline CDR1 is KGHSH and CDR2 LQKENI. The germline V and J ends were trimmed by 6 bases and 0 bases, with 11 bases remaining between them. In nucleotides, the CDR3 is TGTGCCAGCTCCCTAGACAGACTGAACACTGAAGCTTTCTTT. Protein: CASSLDRLNTEAFF. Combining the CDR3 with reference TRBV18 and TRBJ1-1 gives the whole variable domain NAGVMQNPRHLVRRRGQEARLRCSPMKGHSHVYWYRQLPEEGLKFMVYLQKENIIDESGMPKERFSAEFPKEGPSILRIQQVVRGDSAAYFCASSLDRLNTEAFFGQGTRLTVV.

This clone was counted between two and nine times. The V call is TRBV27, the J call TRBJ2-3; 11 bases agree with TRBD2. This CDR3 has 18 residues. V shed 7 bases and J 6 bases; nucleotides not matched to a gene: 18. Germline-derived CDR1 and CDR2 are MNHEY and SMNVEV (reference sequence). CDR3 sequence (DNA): TGTGCCAGCAAAACCTACGAAAATAGCGGGAGGGTAGTGGATACGCAGTATTTT. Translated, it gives CASKTYENSGRVVDTQYF.

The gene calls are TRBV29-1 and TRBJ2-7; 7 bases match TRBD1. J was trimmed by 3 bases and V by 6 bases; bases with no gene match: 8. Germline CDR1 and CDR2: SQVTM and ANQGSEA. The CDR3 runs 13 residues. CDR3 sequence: CSVRSGQYYEQYF. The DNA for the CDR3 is TGCAGCGTAAGATCGGGACAGTACTACGAGCAGTACTTC.